These T cell receptor beta chains were read from a single sample in a study of T cell repertoires in cytomegalovirus infection. TCRdb reprocessed the reads with MiXCR, giving one entry per CDR3 protein. Among some 600,000 distinct CDR3 sequences, 24% were seen once, and the ten largest hold approximately 8%. The specimen was CD8+ T cells from PBMCs. Receptor source: a human donor in good health (CMV status not recorded). Some clones in this sample may be carry-over from other donors' samples. CDR3s include the opening cysteine and the closing phenylalanine or tryptophan. A D gene is named only where the DNA matches it firmly. Only part of the rows carry a size: once, few, many, or a class if the clone is expanded.

TRBD2	TRBJ2-3	TRBV7-2	many	CASSLRSGIAGSTSTDTQYF	TGTGCCAGCAGCTTAAGGTCCGGAATAGCGGGGTCAACTAGCACAGATACGCAGTATTTT
-	TRBJ1-5	TRBV7-9	few	CASSFEVHEPQHF	TGTGCCAGCAGCTTTGAGGTTCACGAGCCCCAGCATTTT
-	TRBJ2-3	TRBV12-3/TRBV12-4	-	CASSFGTGTGTDTQYF	TGTGCCAGCAGTTTCGGCACGGGGACGGGCACAGATACGCAGTATTTT
-	TRBJ2-7	TRBV6-5	-	CASSPLAVVGYEQYF	TGTGCCAGCAGTCCACTAGCAGTGGTGGGCTACGAGCAGTACTTC
-	TRBJ1-2	TRBV20-1	few	CSARDITRGQAGYTF	TGCAGTGCTAGAGACATAACCAGGGGTCAGGCTGGCTACACCTTC
-	TRBJ1-2	TRBV7-6	many	CASSLASYYGYTF	TGTGCCAGCAGCTTAGCGAGTTACTATGGCTACACCTTC
-	TRBJ1-1	TRBV10-3	many	CAISEYPGAEVNTEAFF	TGTGCCATCAGTGAGTACCCTGGCGCAGAGGTGAACACTGAAGCTTTCTTT
-	TRBJ1-1	TRBV28	many	CASSPSPGFTEAFF	TGTGCCAGCAGTCCCTCGCCGGGTTTCACTGAAGCTTTCTTT
TRBD1	TRBJ1-5	TRBV7-6	many	CASSRTGDQPQHF	TGTGCCAGCAGCCGGACAGGGGATCAGCCCCAGCATTTT
-	TRBJ1-5	TRBV7-9	many	CASSGGQSNQPQHF	TGTGCCTCGTCGGGTGGACAGAGCAATCAGCCCCAGCATTTT
-	TRBJ2-7	TRBV4-2	-	CASSQELVHEQYF	TGTGCCAGCAGCCAAGAGCTAGTCCACGAGCAGTACTTC
-	TRBJ1-6	TRBV10-3	few	CAISEGGSYNSPLHF	TGTGCCATCAGTGAGGGAGGGTCGTATAATTCACCCCTCCACTTT
-	TRBJ1-1	TRBV29-1	-	CSPRRVGTEAFF	TGCAGCCCCCGGAGGGTGGGCACTGAAGCTTTCTTT
-	TRBJ1-2	TRBV6-6	-	CASTGGSFGYTF	TGTGCCAGCACCGGGGGGAGTTTTGGCTACACCTTC
TRBD2	TRBJ2-1	TRBV20-1	-	CSASDAGGYNEQFF	TGCAGTGCTAGCGACGCGGGGGGATACAATGAGCAGTTCTTC
TRBD1	TRBJ2-7	TRBV7-2	many	CASSPGTGFYEQYF	TGTGCCAGCAGCCCAGGGACAGGGTTTTACGAGCAGTACTTC
-	TRBJ1-2	TRBV20-1	-	CSARDRSGVNYGYTF	TGCAGTGCTAGAGATCGGTCAGGAGTTAACTATGGCTACACCTTC
-	TRBJ2-1	TRBV6-5	many	CASSLGAEVFYNEQFF	TGTGCCAGTTCCCTGGGGGCTGAGGTATTCTACAATGAGCAGTTCTTC
-	TRBJ2-4	TRBV7-2	many	CASSSLGDIQYF	TGTGCCAGCAGCTCCCTCGGGGACATTCAGTACTTC
TRBD1	TRBJ2-3	TRBV20-1	once	CSAPETGLIDTQYF	TGCAGTGCTCCTGAGACAGGGTTGATAGATACGCAGTATTTT
TRBD2	TRBJ2-1	TRBV7-8	many	CASTRRGGRYNEQFF	TGTGCCAGCACCCGCCGGGGGGGGCGATACAATGAGCAGTTCTTC
-	TRBJ1-1	TRBV6-2/TRBV6-3	-	CASSHDRAQAFF	TGTGCCAGCAGCCACGACAGAGCCCAAGCTTTCTTT
-	TRBJ2-7	TRBV7-9	many	CASSYGFEQYF	TGTGCCAGCAGCTACGGTTTCGAGCAGTACTTC
-	TRBJ1-2	TRBV29-1	many	CSVEGRNGYTF	TGCAGCGTTGAAGGGAGGAATGGCTACACCTTC
TRBD1	TRBJ2-7	TRBV29-1	few	CSVSGTEDYEQYF	TGCAGCGTCTCCGGGACAGAAGACTACGAGCAGTACTTC
-	TRBJ1-2	TRBV5-6	few	CASSLGLGGFYGYTF	TGTGCCAGCAGCCTGGGGTTAGGGGGATTCTATGGCTACACCTTC
-	TRBJ2-7	TRBV10-3	few	CAISGGRPYYEQYF	TGTGCCATCAGTGGTGGCCGGCCCTACTACGAGCAGTACTTC
-	TRBJ1-1	TRBV6-2/TRBV6-3	-	CASTPGGGRNLYTEAFF	TGTGCCAGCACCCCCGGGGGAGGGAGGAATCTGTACACTGAAGCTTTCTTT
-	TRBJ1-6	TRBV2	-	CASSGGGFVHF	TGTGCCAGCAGTGGAGGGGGTTTTGTCCACTTT
TRBD1	TRBJ1-5	TRBV6-2/TRBV6-3	few	CASSPLPGQKHYSNQPQHF	TGTGCCAGCAGTCCTCTTCCGGGACAGAAACATTATAGCAATCAGCCCCAGCATTTT
TRBD2	TRBJ2-3	TRBV2	many	CASSYTGGSTDTQYF	TGTGCCAGCAGTTACACGGGGGGTTCCACAGATACGCAGTATTTT
-	TRBJ1-5	TRBV27	-	CASRAGYGNQPQHF	TGTGCCAGCAGAGCAGGGTACGGCAATCAGCCCCAGCATTTT
-	TRBJ1-2	TRBV6-6	-	CATFSGAVYGYTF	TGTGCCACTTTTTCGGGGGCGGTTTATGGCTACACCTTC
TRBD1	TRBJ2-5	TRBV7-6	-	CASSLARGPRETQYF	TGTGCCAGCAGCTTAGCTAGGGGGCCTAGGGAGACCCAGTACTTC
-	TRBJ2-2	TRBV12-5	few	CASGFATGLNTGELFF	TGTGCTAGTGGTTTTGCTACAGGGTTGAACACCGGGGAGCTGTTTTTT
-	TRBJ2-5	TRBV6-2/TRBV6-3	-	CASTTVTARPQETQYF	TGTGCCAGCACCACGGTAACAGCCAGACCTCAAGAGACCCAGTACTTC
-	TRBJ1-5	TRBV4-3	many	CASSQDVWGSNQPQHF	TGCGCCAGCAGCCAAGATGTGTGGGGGAGCAATCAGCCCCAGCATTTT
-	TRBJ1-5	TRBV27	many	CASSPGHLNNQPQHF	TGTGCCAGCAGCCCGGGACACCTTAACAATCAGCCCCAGCATTTT
-	TRBJ2-1	TRBV20-1	once	CSARDQQGPYNEQFF	TGCAGTGCTAGAGATCAACAGGGACCCTACAATGAGCAGTTCTTC
TRBD2	TRBJ2-7	TRBV10-3	-	CAISVRTSGGVPSTYEQYF	TGTGCCATCAGTGTTAGGACTAGCGGGGGCGTACCATCGACCTACGAGCAGTACTTC
-	TRBJ2-1	TRBV14	-	CASSEYRRAPYNEQFF	TGTGCCAGCAGCGAATACCGGCGGGCGCCCTACAATGAGCAGTTCTTC
-	TRBJ2-1	TRBV27	-	CASSVSGGHYNEQFF	TGTGCCAGCAGTGTGTCAGGGGGGCACTACAATGAGCAGTTCTTC